This is a list of T cell receptor beta chains from one sample in a study of blood T cell repertoires in COVID-19. Generated by immunoSEQ multiplex PCR, the TCRdb table keeps only in-frame clones and is missing some. The sample records fewer than 45,000 clones, approximately 80% being singletons. Sequencing was carried out using peripheral blood. The origin of the receptors is a human donor in a cohort sampled during active COVID-19. The CDR3 runs from the conserved cysteine through the conserved F or W. A D gene is named only where the DNA matches it firmly. Size tells how often a clone was seen (once, few, many) or the class of an expanded clone, and some rows leave it out.

len,j_gene,abundance,v_gene,d_gene,CDR3aa,CDR3nt
15,TRBJ1-2,-,TRBV18,TRBD1,CASSPTGGGVGGYTF,TGTGCCAGCTCACCCACGGGAGGGGGCGTTGGTGGCTACACCTTC
13,TRBJ1-2,-,TRBV7-9,TRBD1,CASSTTGGDGYTF,TGTGCCAGCAGCACAACAGGGGGGGATGGCTACACCTTC
15,TRBJ1-2,-,TRBV7-2,TRBD1,CASSGYRGDNYGYTF,TGTGCCAGCAGCGGTTACAGGGGAGATAACTATGGCTACACCTTC
14,TRBJ2-7,-,TRBV30,TRBD2,CAWRVIAGSGEQYF,TGTGCCTGGAGGGTCATAGCGGGAAGCGGGGAGCAGTACTTC
12,TRBJ1-1,few,TRBV11-3,-,CASSRSDTQAFF,TGTGCCAGCAGCCGTTCGGACACCCAAGCTTTCTTT
12,TRBJ1-1,once,TRBV7-8,-,CASSSFPTEAFF,TGTGCCAGCAGCTCGTTCCCGACTGAAGCTTTCTTT
16,TRBJ2-1,few,TRBV4-1,-,CASSQGDIRGDNEQFF,TGCGCCAGCAGCCAAGGTGATATTCGAGGAGACAATGAGCAGTTCTTC
13,TRBJ1-1,-,TRBV24-1,-,CATSPEMNTEAFF,TGTGCCACCTCCCCCGAGATGAACACTGAAGCTTTCTTT
15,TRBJ1-2,few,TRBV6-5,TRBD1,CASSYPGTGDYGYTF,TGTGCCAGCAGTTACCCCGGGACAGGGGATTATGGCTACACCTTC
12,TRBJ2-1,-,TRBV19,-,CASSAGSNEQFF,TGTGCCAGTAGTGCAGGGTCGAATGAGCAGTTCTTC
14,TRBJ2-5,once,TRBV28,TRBD1,CASSEQGLRETQYF,TGTGCCAGCAGCGAACAGGGGTTGAGGGAGACCCAGTACTTC
16,TRBJ2-1,-,TRBV30,TRBD2,CAWSGSGGRSYNEQFF,TGTGCCTGGAGTGGGTCTGGCGGGAGGTCCTACAATGAGCAGTTCTTC